One and the same sample provided the 24 T cell receptor beta chains below, sequenced in a study of Ad26.COV2.S vaccination and SARS-CoV-2 variants. Treatment reported: some 20 received Ad26.COV2.S at low or high dose, single or two shots; five or six received placebo; per-sample allocation not given. Samples came from day 63 after the first vaccine or placebo injection. Only in-frame clones appear in the TCRdb table, and some are missing; sequencing was by immunoSEQ multiplex PCR. The table has roughly 300,000 clones, 86% seen once. The material sequenced was peripheral blood, taken in a trial of Ad26.COV2.S vaccine versus placebo. The source is a person between 18 and 59 years old who received the Ad26.COV2.S COVID-19 vaccine or a placebo.

This chain links TRBV6-2 or TRBV6-3 with TRBJ2-1; the match to TRBD2 covers 13 bases. CDR1 is MNHEY, CDR2 SVGEGT, per germline. V was pared by 6 bases and J by 4 bases, with 3 bases of the junction left unmatched. The CDR3 is 15 residues long. Here the CDR3 reads CASSLLAGGYNEQFF. The CDR3 nucleotides are TGTGCCAGCAGCCTACTAGCGGGGGGGTACAATGAGCAGTTCTTC.

This clone showed up just a few times. This chain links TRBV4-1 with TRBJ1-5, with D uncertain. The CDR3 totals 14 residues. The V end lost 5 bases, the J end lost 6 bases, and 14 bases lay between the germline ends. The V gene's germline CDR1 is MGHRA and CDR2 YSYEKL. The CDR3 DNA reads TGCGCCAGCAGCTCATTAGGAGGGCTTCAGCCCCAGCATTTT. It specifies CASSSLGGLQPQHF.

The chain uses TRBV2 and TRBJ1-2, with D tentatively TRBD1 (5 bases). The CDR3 spans 14 residues. Germline CDR1 is SNHLY and CDR2 is FYNNEI. V lost 6 bases and J 2 bases, leaving 13 bases between the germline ends. The DNA for the CDR3 is TGTGCCAGCAGGGGACGTATTCTCAACTATGGCTACACCTTC. Translated: CASRGRILNYGYTF.

This clone was counted only a few times. The chain employs TRBV6-2 or TRBV6-3 and TRBJ1-6; no clear D gene. From germline, CDR1 is MNHEY and CDR2 SVGEGT. This CDR3 region has 16 residues. Trimming left V 2 bases short and J 0 bases short, with 8 bases between. The CDR3 region has the DNA TGTGCCAGCAGTTACGCGGTGACCTCCTATAATTCACCCCTCCACTTT. Residues: CASSYAVTSYNSPLHF.

The chain joins TRBV29-1 to TRBJ1-1; D is unresolved. The germline V gene has CDR1 SQVTM and CDR2 ANQGSEA. V lost 6 bases and J 0 bases, leaving 8 bases between the germline ends. This CDR3 has 12 residues. CDR3 protein: CSVAWMNTEAFF. The CDR3 DNA reads TGCAGCGTGGCCTGGATGAACACTGAAGCTTTCTTT.

V usage is TRBV6-5 and J usage is TRBJ2-2; perhaps TRBD1 as D (6 bases). This CDR3 spans 16 amino acids. V was cut by 0 bases and J by 0 bases, with 8 bases left in between. CDR1 and CDR2 (germline): MNHEY, SVGAGI. CDR3 region: CASSYSDRSNTGELFF. In nucleotides, the CDR3 is TGTGCCAGCAGTTACTCCGACAGGTCGAACACCGGGGAGCTGTTTTTT.

This clone was counted once. The gene calls are TRBV27 and TRBJ2-1; TRBD2 is a possible D gene (7 bases). The CDR3 spans 17 residues. The germline V gene has CDR1 MNHEY and CDR2 SMNVEV (reference sequence). Deletions cut 7 bases from V and 0 bases from J, with 19 bases between. Here the CDR3 DNA reads TGTGCCAGCACCAAACGGGGGGCCCATAGCTCCTACAATGAGCAGTTCTTC. As protein: CASTKRGAHSSYNEQFF.

The chain links TRBV18 to TRBJ1-5, with 9 bases that match TRBD1. The CDR3 covers 14 residues. V lost 6 bases and J lost 0; bases outside the gene matches: 0. Germline V gene sequence: CDR1 KGHSH, CDR2 LQKENI. This chain's CDR3 is CASSTGGSNQPQHF. The CDR3 DNA sequence: TGTGCCAGCTCGACAGGGGGTAGCAATCAGCCCCAGCATTTT.

The chain joins TRBV2 to TRBJ2-6; unclear D gene. The CDR3 runs to 13 residues. Germline V gives CDR1 SNHLY, CDR2 FYNNEI. V lost 7 bases and J 0 bases, leaving 4 bases between the germline ends. CDR3: CASTGSGANVLTF. Here the CDR3 DNA reads TGTGCCAGCACGGGCTCTGGGGCCAACGTCCTGACTTTC.

The chain links TRBV12-5 to TRBJ1-2; D not resolved. V dropped 0 bases and J dropped 6 bases, with 17 bases sitting between them. Germline V gene data show CDR1 as LGHNT and CDR2 as FRNRAP. CDR3 length: 16 residues. This CDR3 reads CASGLVPLRKGDGYTF. The CDR3 bases are TGTGCTAGTGGTTTGGTCCCACTCCGAAAAGGCGATGGCTACACCTTC.

The V call is TRBV12-5, the J call TRBJ2-2; D ambiguous. Germline V lookup: CDR1 LGHNT, CDR2 FRNRAP. The ends were cut back, 7 bases at V and 6 bases at J, with 9 bases in the middle. The CDR3 length is 12 residues. CDR3 loop: CASAHPSGELFF. The CDR3 region has the DNA TGTGCTAGTGCCCATCCCTCCGGGGAGCTGTTTTTT.

The V gene is TRBV28, the J gene TRBJ1-3; D remains ambiguous. CDR1 is MDHEN and CDR2 is SYDVKM in the germline V gene. The ends were cut back, 2 bases at V and 0 bases at J, with 8 bases in the middle. This CDR3 is 15 amino acids long. CDR3: CASSLGTSSGNTIYF. CDR3 bases: TGTGCCAGCAGTTTAGGCACCAGCTCTGGAAACACCATATATTTT.

This clone is a singleton in its sample. A junction boundary mismatches the germline segment, possibly from a read error. This chain uses TRBV6-2 or TRBV6-3 with TRBJ2-5; D may be TRBD1 (6 bases). CDR3 size: 13 residues. From germline, CDR1 is MNHEY and CDR2 SVGEGT. The CDR3: CATSTGKQETQYF. CDR3 in DNA: TGTGCCACCAGTACAGGGAAACAAGAGACCCAGTACTTC.

This rearrangement joins TRBV6-5 to TRBJ2-7; D might be TRBD2 (6 bases). The germline V and J ends were trimmed by 6 bases and 11 bases, with 17 bases remaining between them. The length of the CDR3 is 12 residues. Germline V gene lookup returns CDR1 MNHEY and CDR2 SVGAGI. This CDR3 reads CASSPGLEREYF. DNA for the CDR3: TGTGCCAGCAGCCCCGGACTCGAGCGGGAGTACTTC.

The gene calls are TRBV7-2 and TRBJ2-1, with 7 bases fitting TRBD1. The CDR3 has 15 amino acids. V was clipped by 5 bases and J by 5 bases; unmatched bases: 9. Germline lookup yields CDR1 SGHTA and CDR2 FQGNSA. This chain's CDR3 is CASSKHRGPNNEQFF. The CDR3 bases are TGTGCCAGCAGCAAGCACAGGGGCCCCAACAATGAGCAGTTCTTC.

The chain recombines TRBV24-1 with TRBJ2-2, with TRBD1 matching over 8 bases. Losses at the gene ends were 2 bases for V and 2 bases for J; bases not matched to a gene: 9. The CDR3 sequence is 18 residues long. The V gene's germline CDR1 is KGHDR and CDR2 SFDVKD. The CDR3 loop reads CATSDSARTGLNTGELFF. DNA for the CDR3: TGTGCCACCAGTGATTCGGCAAGGACAGGGCTCAACACCGGGGAGCTGTTTTTT.

The chain uses TRBV6-5 and TRBJ1-4; D unclear. CDR3 size: 10 residues. V dropped 8 bases and J dropped 8 bases, with 6 bases sitting between them. Germline V gene sequence: CDR1 MNHEY, CDR2 SVGAGI. The CDR3 loop is CASRAEKLFF. The CDR3 bases are TGTGCCAGCCGGGCCGAAAAACTGTTTTTT.

V is TRBV30 and J is TRBJ1-4; perhaps TRBD1 as D (5 bases). The CDR3 consists of 12 residues. Trimming left V 6 bases short and J 6 bases short, with 11 bases between. Germline CDR1 is GTSNPN and CDR2 is SVGIG (reference sequence). Here the CDR3 DNA reads TGTGCCTGCCGGGACCCACATGAAAAACTGTTTTTT. Its protein product is CACRDPHEKLFF.

The rearrangement links TRBV5-1 to TRBJ2-1, with D tentatively TRBD1 or TRBD2 (6 bases each). This CDR3 comprises 14 residues. The germline V and J ends were trimmed by 3 bases and 8 bases, with 15 bases remaining between them. The germline gives CDR1 SGHRS, CDR2 YFSETQ. CDR3 bases: TGCGCCAGCAGCTCCAACCCGGAGGGGGATGAGCAGTTCTTC. It specifies CASSSNPEGDEQFF.

The rearrangement links TRBV27 to TRBJ2-3; TRBD1 aligns across 8 bases. CDR3 size: 15 residues. Losses at the gene ends were 6 bases for V and 5 bases for J; bases not matched to a gene: 10. Germline V gives CDR1 MNHEY, CDR2 SMNVEV (reference sequence). The CDR3 coding sequence is TGTGCCAGCAGATTTATCACCAGGGGGCGAGATACGCAGTATTTT. It encodes CASRFITRGRDTQYF.

This clone was found a few times. V usage is TRBV7-2 and J usage is TRBJ1-1, with D possibly TRBD1 on 6 matching bases. The CDR3 is 13 residues long. Germline CDR1 is SGHTA and CDR2 is FQGNSA. V lost 3 bases and J lost 5, with 10 bases in between. CDR3 in DNA: TGTGCCAGCAGCTTGGGGGGGCAGACTGAAGCTTTCTTT. Translating gives CASSLGGQTEAFF. The variable domain in full, with the rest retrieved from reference TRBV7-2 and TRBJ1-1, is GAGVSQSPSNKVTEKGKDVELRCDPISGHTALYWYRQSLGQGLEFLIYFQGNSAPDKSGLPSDRFSAERTGGSVSTLTIQRTQQEDSAVYLCASSLGGQTEAFFGQGTRLTVV.

V is TRBV7-8 and J is TRBJ1-5; no reliable D call. Germline V gene sequence: CDR1 SGHVS, CDR2 FQNEAQ. V was pared by 8 bases and J by 3 bases, with 11 bases between. This CDR3 is 13 amino acids long. The CDR3 sequence is CASGVPANQPQHF. The CDR3 region has the DNA TGTGCCAGCGGGGTCCCAGCCAATCAGCCCCAGCATTTT.

The chain has TRBV18 and TRBJ1-1; 7 nucleotides line up with TRBD1. This CDR3 has 15 amino acids. J was trimmed by 6 bases and V by 2 bases; bases with no gene match: 9. Germline CDR1 KGHSH, CDR2 LQKENI. The CDR3 is CASSPMEIRGPEAFF. The CDR3 nucleotides read TGTGCCAGCTCACCAATGGAGATTAGGGGGCCTGAAGCTTTCTTT. The full variable domain, in which reference TRBV18 and TRBJ1-1 provide the parts outside the CDR3, is NAGVMQNPRHLVRRRGQEARLRCSPMKGHSHVYWYRQLPEEGLKFMVYLQKENIIDESGMPKERFSAEFPKEGPSILRIQQVVRGDSAAYFCASSPMEIRGPEAFFGQGTRLTVV.

CDR3 in amino acids: CASSRGTGFRDEQYF. The CDR3 DNA follows: TGTGCCAGCAGTCGGGGGACAGGGTTCAGGGACGAGCAGTACTTC. The V and J genes are TRBV25-1 and TRBJ2-7; 9 bases agree with TRBD1. CDR3 length: 15 residues. The J segment lost 5 bases and the V segment lost 5 bases, leaving 10 bases of the junction unmatched. In germline, CDR1 is MGHDK, CDR2 SYGVNS.